This TCR beta chain was sequenced for a study of cytomegalovirus exposure and HLA in healthy donors. Study-level information: Earlier, 150 million to 200 million T cells were analyzed, and around 100 million unique TCR beta sequences were found among them. The study's findings and limits: Later analysis identified a missense DCLRE1C variant that was linked to TCR beta V- and J-gene trimming. CMV serostatus alone was available as immune exposure information.

This PCR relied on a set of 60 Vbeta primers and 13 Jbeta primers. Original data processing: Later analysis identified tens of millions of unique TCR beta chains, about 10 million shared. Libraries were prepared by immunoSEQ multiplex PCR; TCRdb keeps only in-frame clonotypes and omits some of them. V, J and clone size are those of that table, while D and trimming were read from the DNA. This sample yields about 140,000 clones, of which 70% to 85% are seen a single time; 8.8% belongs to the top ten. About this clone itself: As yet, its antigen is unknown.

Input material: PBMCs. The TCR comes from a woman aged 45-59 years in good health and CMV-seropositive.

CDR3 nucleotides: TGTGCCAGCAGAGAGACACAGAACACTGAAGCTTTCTTT. It specifies CASRETQNTEAFF. The chain couples TRBV28 to TRBJ1-1; D not resolved. The V end lost 6 bases, the J end lost 1 base, and 9 bases lay between the germline ends. CDR3 size: 13 residues. Germline CDR1 reads MDHEN; CDR2 reads SYDVKM.